These 9 T cell receptor beta chains share one sample of origin, sequenced in a study of post-analysis software for immune sequencing data. Findings and limits, study-wide: Controls showed lower frequencies than patients for five or six TRBV segments, and TRBV5-6, TRBV5-1 and TRBV20-1 were among these.

TCR beta cDNA libraries included unique molecular identifiers. TCRdb used MiXCR to reprocess the PCR reads, holding one entry per CDR3 protein. There are roughly 580,000 distinct CDR3 sequences in the sample; roughly 40% occur only once, and 1.5% to 2% lies in the top ten. These receptors are not linked to any known antigen. The specimen was blood. The origin of the receptors is a girl between 5 and 17 years old with multiple sclerosis.

The rearrangement links TRBV20-1 to TRBJ2-4, with D possibly TRBD2 on 6 matching bases. This CDR3 comprises 14 residues. The V end lost 7 bases, the J end lost 0 bases, and 13 bases lay between the germline ends. Germline V gene lookup returns CDR1 DFQATT and CDR2 SNEGSKA (reference sequence). CDR3 region: CSVPRDLAKNIQYF. CDR3 bases: TGCAGTGTCCCCCGGGACTTAGCCAAAAACATTCAGTACTTC.

Only one count was recorded for this clonotype. This sequence joins TRBV20-1 and TRBJ1-4, with 10 bases lining up with TRBD1. The CDR3 has 14 residues. The J segment lost 6 bases and the V segment lost 6 bases, leaving 7 bases of the junction unmatched. Germline CDR1 and CDR2: DFQATT and SNEGSKA (reference sequence). CDR3 in amino acids: CSAHPGTGDEKLFF. The CDR3 bases are TGCAGTGCGCACCCCGGGACAGGGGATGAAAAACTGTTTTTT.

The genes are TRBV12-3 or TRBV12-4 and TRBJ1-5; 7 bases align to TRBD1. CDR3 length equals 13 residues. Unmatched junction bases numbered 4, after V lost 7 bases and J lost 4 bases. CDR3 amino acids: CASTKGANQPQHF. The DNA for the CDR3 is TGTGCCAGCACCAAGGGGGCTAATCAGCCCCAGCATTTT.

This clonotype has ten or more counts. The rearrangement uses TRBV11-3 and TRBJ1-1, with unresolved D. Germline V CDR1 and CDR2: SGHNT, YENEEA. The CDR3 runs 16 residues. With 7 bases removed from V and 0 bases from J, the gap between germline ends came to 18 bases. The CDR3: CASTRRDSLMNTEAFF. Here the CDR3 DNA reads TGTGCCAGCACCCGGAGGGATTCTCTTATGAACACTGAAGCTTTCTTT.

This clonotype was observed a handful of times. The CDR3, as DNA: TGTGCCAGCAGCCAACAGTTGCCAGATACGCAGTATTTT. It translates to CASSQQLPDTQYF. The V gene is TRBV3-1, the J gene TRBJ2-3, with D uncertain. This CDR3 spans 13 amino acids. V lost 2 bases and J 4 bases, leaving 7 bases between the germline ends. CDR1 is LGHDT, CDR2 YNNKEL, per germline (reference sequence).

This clonotype was seen only a few times. The chain combines TRBV12-3 or TRBV12-4 with TRBJ2-7; 11 bases line up with TRBD2. CDR3 length: 15 residues. V was pared by 8 bases and J by 4 bases, with 10 bases of the junction left unmatched. The CDR3 loop reads CASGRASGRTYEQYF. The CDR3 coding sequence is TGTGCCAGCGGCCGCGCTAGCGGGAGGACTTACGAGCAGTACTTC.

Notes on this clonotype: One end of the junction fails to match germline, which may point to a read error. The chain couples TRBV5-1 to TRBJ2-6; D possibly corresponds to TRBD2 (6 bases). Germline assignment: CDR1 SGHRS and CDR2 YFSETQ. CDR3 length equals 13 residues. CDR3 residues: CASSRREANVRTF. The CDR3 DNA reads as TGCGCCAGCAGCCGGAGGGAGGCCAACGTCCGGACTTTC.

The genes are TRBV25-1 and TRBJ1-1, with D hard to call. Trimming removed 0 bases at V and 2 bases at J, with 7 bases between. The CDR3 extends over 14 amino acids. The V gene's germline CDR1 is MGHDK and CDR2 SYGVNS. This chain's CDR3 is CASSEYEANTEAFF. In nucleotides, the CDR3 is TGTGCCAGCAGTGAATACGAAGCAAACACTGAAGCTTTCTTT.

The chain carries TRBV7-9 and TRBJ2-1; 11 bases are a match to TRBD2. This CDR3 contains 14 residues. The ends lost 4 bases at V and 6 bases at J; junction bases unmatched: 2. Germline assignment: CDR1 SEHNR and CDR2 FQNEAQ (reference sequence). The CDR3 DNA reads TGTGCCAGCAGCTCAACTAGCGGGAGCAATGAGCAGTTCTTC. Translating it yields CASSSTSGSNEQFF.